This T cell receptor (beta chain) was recovered during a study of molecular identifiers for immune sequencing clone quantification. Study at large: Replicates split RNA from around 20,000 or 100,000 naive CD8 cells five ways, and the researchers sequenced four portions. The study, taken as a whole, reports: Among more than 850,000 naive cells, spiked Jurkat TCR RNA from a single cell was reportedly detectable.

Methods described previously were used for bulk TCR libraries, and listed TCR primers were applied. TCRdb reprocessed the PCR reads with MiXCR, giving one entry per CDR3 protein. This sample has about 510,000 distinct CDR3 sequences; about a quarter occur once, and the top ten carry 0.76%. Using a CD8+CD4-CCR7+CD45RA+ phenotype, naive CD8 T cells were sorted. Comments on this clonotype: Its antigen remains unidentified.

Input material: naive CD8+ T cells from blood, with Jurkat cell RNA spiked in. As for subset: FACS-sorted CD8+CD4-CCR7+CD45RA+ naive T cells. This receptor was identified in a human donor in good health. Some libraries in this study had Jurkat cell RNA spiked in.

As DNA, the CDR3 is TGTGCCAGCAGTCCGGGACAGACCCACTACGAGCAGTACTTC. This sequence encodes CASSPGQTHYEQYF. V usage is TRBV12-3 or TRBV12-4 and J usage is TRBJ2-7; the match to TRBD1 covers 7 bases. The CDR3 runs 14 residues. V dropped 5 bases and J dropped 3; count of bases not matched to a gene: 7.